Each of the 5 T cell receptor beta chains below was sequenced from the same sample in a study of T cell responses to AZD1222 COVID-19 vaccine (dated by TCRdb to the early 2020s). The time point label here, explained by the study, means: about 28 days (+/-7) after the second vaccine dose. The receptor library was made with the immunoSEQ multiplex PCR assay. This immuneACCESS table, as held by TCRdb, lists in-frame sequences with V and J called but not all clones. Of the missing ones, under half trace to an unresolved V gene in checked studies; the others have no known cause. Counted in this sample were some 94,000 clones; approximately 89% of them appeared once. Clones ranked in the top ten supply approximately 5.3% of the sample. Sequencing was performed on peripheral blood, taken 28 days after the second AZD1222 dose. These receptors were obtained from an adult who received the AZD1222 COVID-19 vaccine.

The V call is TRBV3-1 (or the pseudogene TRBV3-2), the J call TRBJ2-1; TRBD2 matches 8 bases. After removal of 3 bases from V and 6 bases from J, the junction contained 7 bases not matched to a gene. The CDR3 is 15 residues long. The V gene's germline CDR1 is LGHDT and CDR2 YNNKEL (reference sequence). CDR3 region: CASSHTGTRFNEQFF. The CDR3 DNA is TGTGCCAGCAGCCACACCGGGACTAGATTCAATGAGCAGTTCTTC.

This clone turned up a few times. The CDR3 is CATSDAVVNVGLSGTGELFF. CDR3 nucleotide sequence: TGTGCCACCAGTGATGCGGTGGTTAACGTGGGCCTTTCTGGCACCGGGGAGCTGTTTTTT. This sequence joins TRBV24-1 and TRBJ2-2; D gene ambiguous. CDR1 KGHDR and CDR2 SFDVKD come from the germline V gene. CDR3 size: 20 residues. Trimming left V 3 bases short and J 4 bases short, with 26 bases between.

The genes are TRBV5-4 and TRBJ2-4, with D hard to call. Germline assignment: CDR1 SGHNT and CDR2 YYREEE (reference sequence). The germline V and J ends were trimmed by 3 bases and 0 bases, with 4 bases remaining between them. The CDR3 has 13 amino acids. For the CDR3, the DNA is TGTGCCAGCAGCTCGGGAGCCAAAAACATTCAGTACTTC. Translation: CASSSGAKNIQYF. Full variable domain (missing parts from reference TRBV5-4 and TRBJ2-4): ETGVTQSPTHLIKTRGQQVTLRCSSQSGHNTVSWYQQALGQGPQFIFQYYREEENGRGNFPPRFSGLQFPNYSSELNVNALELDDSALYLCASSSGAKNIQYFGAGTRLSVL.

The rearrangement joins TRBV3-1 (or the pseudogene TRBV3-2) to TRBJ1-5, with D unresolved. V was trimmed by 1 base and J by 5 bases, leaving 9 bases between them. The CDR3 totals 14 residues. CDR1 is LGHDT and CDR2 is YNNKEL in the germline V gene (reference sequence). The CDR3 region is CASSQGLGYQPQHF. The CDR3 region has the DNA TGTGCCAGCAGCCAAGGGTTGGGTTATCAGCCCCAGCATTTT.

This chain uses TRBV11-3 with TRBJ2-1; 7 bases agree with TRBD2. V dropped 0 bases and J dropped 11; count of bases not matched to a gene: 7. CDR3 length: 14 amino acids. Germline V lookup: CDR1 SGHNT, CDR2 YENEEA. The chain's CDR3 is CASSLERGGIQQFF. CDR3 nucleotides: TGTGCCAGCAGCTTAGAGAGGGGAGGGATACAGCAGTTCTTC.